These 18 T cell receptor beta chains share one sample of origin, sequenced in a study of T cell repertoires in cytomegalovirus infection. TCRdb independently ran MiXCR on the reads; one entry per CDR3 protein. The profile covers fewer than 250,000 distinct CDR3 sequences, with around an eighth appearing a single time and 1.5% to 2% taken by the ten largest. The sequenced material came from PBMCs. Receptors were obtained from a human donor in good health (CMV status not recorded). Some clones in this sample may be carry-over from other donors' samples.

The V gene is TRBV4-3, the J gene TRBJ2-3, with D unclear. Germline lookup yields CDR1 LGHNA and CDR2 YSLEER. CDR3 length equals 16 residues. Trimming shortened V by 4 bases and J by 4 bases, and 18 bases separated the two germline ends. The CDR3 loop is CASSPGGGPAPDTQYF. CDR3 coding DNA: TGCGCCAGCAGCCCTGGCGGTGGCCCTGCCCCAGATACGCAGTATTTT.

This clonotype was counted many times. This rearrangement joins TRBV28 to TRBJ1-1; 8 positions agree with TRBD1. CDR3 length: 14 residues. With V trimmed by 6 bases and J by 6 bases, 9 bases remained unmatched. Germline CDR1 MDHEN, CDR2 SYDVKM. CDR3 in DNA: TGTGCCAGCAGGGAGACAGGGGCTCGCCCTGAAGCTTTCTTT. The encoded protein is CASRETGARPEAFF.

This clonotype was seen more than once but under ten times. The V call is TRBV5-5, the J call TRBJ1-4, with TRBD1 matching over 7 bases. This CDR3 spans 13 amino acids. Germline CDR1 SGHKS, CDR2 YYEKEE (reference sequence). V gave up 3 bases and J gave up 10 bases; unmatched junction bases: 6. CDR3 nucleotides: TGTGCCAGCAGCTGGGAGACAGGGCCAAAACTGTTTTTT. Protein product: CASSWETGPKLFF.

This clonotype was observed a handful of times. The chain joins TRBV11-3 to TRBJ1-1, with 8 bases fitting TRBD1. Germline CDR1 reads SGHNT; CDR2 reads YENEEA. The CDR3 sequence is 14 residues long. V lost 5 bases to trimming and J lost 1 base; unmatched junction nucleotides: 3. CDR3 amino acids: CASSATGGNTEAFF. The CDR3 bases are TGTGCCAGCAGCGCAACAGGGGGGAACACTGAAGCTTTCTTT. The entire variable domain, with the rest obtained from reference TRBV11-3 and TRBJ1-1, is as follows: EAGVVQSPRYKIIEKKQPVAFWCNPISGHNTLYWYLQNLGQGPELLIRYENEEAVDDSQLPKDRFSAERLKGVDSTLKIQPAELGDSAVYLCASSATGGNTEAFFGQGTRLTVV.

This clonotype turned up a few times. The chain recombines TRBV4-3 with TRBJ1-5; D may be TRBD1 (5 bases). The V and J ends lost 0 bases and 6 bases respectively, with 12 bases between them. The CDR3 has 15 residues. Germline assignment: CDR1 LGHNA and CDR2 YSLEER. The DNA of the CDR3 is TGCGCCAGCAGCCAAGATCTCGGGGGAGGTCAGCCCCAGCATTTT. This gives the protein CASSQDLGGGQPQHF.

The table lists this clonotype with many counts. The rearrangement links TRBV7-9 to TRBJ2-3; D is undetermined. V lost 5 bases and J lost 4, with 7 bases in between. Germline V lookup: CDR1 SEHNR, CDR2 FQNEAQ (reference sequence). CDR3 size: 12 residues. CDR3 bases: TGTGCCAGCAGCAGGACGGCAGATACGCAGTATTTT. Translation: CASSRTADTQYF.

This clonotype was counted many times. The chain carries TRBV12-3 or TRBV12-4 and TRBJ1-1; 7 bases match TRBD1. CDR3 size: 12 residues. Germline trimming cut 5 bases from V and 6 bases from J; bases unmatched to any gene: 3. The CDR3 protein is CASSPGQAEAFF. The DNA for the CDR3 is TGTGCCAGCAGTCCAGGACAGGCTGAAGCTTTCTTT.

This clonotype has a count of ten or more. The gene calls are TRBV4-3 and TRBJ1-2; D is uncertain. Germline V gives CDR1 LGHNA, CDR2 YSLEER. Trimming shortened V by 0 bases and J by 0 bases, and 8 bases separated the two germline ends. The CDR3 extends over 15 amino acids. CDR3 in DNA: TGCGCCAGCAGCCAAGATCGGACCCCTAACTATGGCTACACCTTC. It encodes CASSQDRTPNYGYTF.

This clonotype was seen many times. V is TRBV7-2 and J is TRBJ2-3, with 11 nucleotides matching TRBD1. The CDR3 is 14 residues long. From germline, CDR1 is SGHTA and CDR2 FQGNSA. V gave up 0 bases and J gave up 14 bases; unmatched junction bases: 7. CDR3 amino acids: CASSLAGQGGFVYF. The CDR3 nucleotides are TGTGCCAGCAGCTTAGCGGGACAGGGGGGTTTTGTGTATTTT.

At least ten counts were recorded for this clonotype. The chain joins TRBV5-1 to TRBJ1-1, with D possibly TRBD1 on 6 matching bases. V lost 0 bases and J 0 bases, leaving 9 bases between the germline ends. Looked up from germline, CDR1 is SGHRS and CDR2 is YFSETQ. This CDR3 spans 15 amino acids. The CDR3 protein is CASSLGQVLNTEAFF. The CDR3 nucleotides read TGCGCCAGCAGCTTGGGACAGGTCCTGAACACTGAAGCTTTCTTT.

This clonotype was detected a few times. The chain uses TRBV12-3 or TRBV12-4 and TRBJ1-2, with D maybe TRBD1 (6 bases). The length of the CDR3 is 15 residues. Trimming removed 3 bases at V and 8 bases at J, with 19 bases between. The CDR3 DNA reads TGTGCCAGCAGTTTTCGGGGCCCACAGGGTCGGGGCTACACCTTC. This gives the protein CASSFRGPQGRGYTF.

This clonotype was seen at least ten times. The chain combines TRBV20-1 with TRBJ2-5; 8 positions agree with TRBD2. CDR1 DFQATT and CDR2 SNEGSKA come from the germline V gene (reference sequence). This CDR3 has 13 amino acids. V was pared by 7 bases and J by 3 bases, with 7 bases of the junction left unmatched. The CDR3 DNA sequence: TGCAGTGTCAGCTCGCGGGGGGAAGAGACCCAGTACTTC. Amino acid sequence: CSVSSRGEETQYF.

The sample holds many counts of this clonotype. The chain has TRBV7-7 and TRBJ2-1; 10 positions match TRBD2. CDR1 is SSHAT and CDR2 is FNYEAQ in the germline V gene (reference sequence). The CDR3 totals 15 residues. V lost 5 bases to trimming and J lost 4 bases; unmatched junction nucleotides: 5. CDR3 residues: CASSPGTSAYNEQFF. The CDR3 DNA is TGTGCCAGCAGCCCCGGGACTAGCGCATACAATGAGCAGTTCTTC.

The gene calls are TRBV28 and TRBJ1-2; a possible D gene is TRBD1 (5 bases). Per the germline V gene, CDR1 is MDHEN and CDR2 is SYDVKM. V gave up 7 bases and J gave up 6 bases, with 21 bases separating them. There are 15 residues in the CDR3. The CDR3 sequence: CASTSDGGRVDGYTF. As DNA, the CDR3 is TGTGCCAGCACCTCCGACGGGGGAAGAGTGGATGGCTACACCTTC.

This clonotype showed up many times. V gene TRBV12-3 or TRBV12-4 combines with J gene TRBJ1-2; unclear D gene. The CDR3 consists of 12 residues. Trimming shortened V by 6 bases and J by 5 bases, and 10 bases separated the two germline ends. CDR3 sequence: CASSFSGYGYTF. DNA of the CDR3: TGTGCCAGCAGCTTTAGTGGATATGGCTACACCTTC.

The chain links TRBV9 to TRBJ2-3; D may correspond to TRBD1 or TRBD2 (5 bases each). This CDR3 spans 13 amino acids. The germline V gene has CDR1 SGDLS and CDR2 YYNGEE. The V end was cut by 3 bases, the J end by 4 bases, with 9 bases between. In nucleotides, the CDR3 is TGTGCCAGCAGCGCCGGGACCGCAGATACGCAGTATTTT. Translated, it gives CASSAGTADTQYF.

This clonotype was recorded many times. The V gene is TRBV11-3, the J gene TRBJ2-7; D possibly uses TRBD1 or TRBD2 (6 bases each). Germline loops: CDR1 SGHNT, CDR2 YENEEA. Trimming took off 5 bases at V and 3 bases at J, with 17 bases between the two ends. This CDR3 comprises 15 residues. The CDR3 loop reads CASSETAGHHYEQYF. Written as DNA, the CDR3 is TGTGCCAGCAGCGAAACCGCGGGACACCACTACGAGCAGTACTTC.

This clonotype has just a few counts. V and J are TRBV2 and TRBJ2-7; no clear D gene. The V gene lost 2 bases and the J gene lost 3 bases, with 8 bases spanning the gap. Germline values: CDR1 SNHLY, CDR2 FYNNEI. This CDR3 comprises 13 residues. The CDR3 DNA is TGTGCCAGCAGTGAAAGGGCCTACTACGAGCAGTACTTC. Protein: CASSERAYYEQYF.